This note documents a single T cell receptor (beta chain) sequence. The CDR3 is made up of 14 amino acids. The V end was cut by 6 bases, the J end by 3 bases, with 14 bases between. The germline V gene encodes CDR1 MRHNA and CDR2 SNTAGT. This sample stems from a study of T cell changes during pregnancy in multiple sclerosis. Here immunoSEQ multiplex PCR was the method, and the copy in TCRdb shows in-frame clones only, minus some. The sample consists of approximately 24,000 clones, more than 75% of them appearing once. The source of this sequence is a female donor in good health, enrolled as a control in a pregnancy study. The chain employs TRBV6-4 and TRBJ1-1; tentative D call: TRBD1 (6 bases). This specimen consisted of CD4+ T cells from peripheral blood mononuclear cells, obtained in the second trimester of pregnancy. CDR3 nucleotides: TGTGCCAGCAGCCCGGACAGCCGGGACACTGAAGCTTTCTTT. Protein: CASSPDSRDTEAFF.